This T cell receptor beta chain derives from a study of shared clonotypes between healthy human individuals. Study observations and caveats: Sequencing depth was predicted to influence how clonotypes are shared among donors.

The authors ran the assay at deep level. Sequencing was performed with immunoSEQ multiplex PCR; in TCRdb, only in-frame clones are kept and a portion is missing. This sample yields 2 million to 2.5 million clones, of which more than 90% are seen a single time; around 0.13% belongs to the top ten. Notes on this clone: Its specificity is unknown.

Germline V gives CDR1 SGDLS, CDR2 YYNGEE. This CDR3 is 16 amino acids long. The V end lost 2 bases, the J end lost 7 bases, and 22 bases lay between the germline ends. This chain uses TRBV9 with TRBJ2-7; D is possibly TRBD1 (6 bases). The sequenced sample was naive CD4+ T cells sorted from blood. The subset: CD45RA+ positively selected. This clonotype was sampled from a man aged 18 to 30 in good health. The CDR3 region has the DNA TGTGCCAGCAGCGTGGGGGCAGCGGCCCCCCTGAGAGAGCAGTACTTC. It encodes CASSVGAAAPLREQYF.